The present T cell receptor beta chain was sequenced within a study of T-cell memory formation after mild COVID-19. Study information: The TCR clusters were mostly specific to one donor.

General study points: Clones shrinking between day 15 and 85 showed a balanced CD4/CD8 split, and those that grew later tilted toward CD4+. Some responding clones appeared in pre-infection memory, suggesting cross-reactive memory joined.

Amplification by 5'RACE using constant-segment primers produced TCR alpha and TCR beta cDNA libraries that carried sample barcodes and UMIs. MiXCR, run by TCRdb on the 5' RACE reads, gives a single entry per CDR3 protein. The profile shows approximately 300,000 distinct CDR3 sequences, more than 15% of them singletons. V lost 1 base to trimming and J lost 8 bases, with 11 bases between them. Germline V lookup: CDR1 SGHTA, CDR2 FQGNSA. The CDR3 is 13 residues long. As to this clonotype: Its target is not known.

This TCR derives from a man younger than 35 who had mild COVID-19 (a few samples of this study predate the infection). Cell type and time point are not known. Sequencing was performed on PBMCs or a T cell subset sorted from them (not recorded which). The V and J genes are TRBV7-2 and TRBJ1-1; no clear D gene. The CDR3 reads CASSLVGSEEAFF. The CDR3 DNA sequence: TGTGCCAGCAGCTTAGTCGGAAGTGAAGAAGCTTTCTTT.